This TCR beta chain stems from a study of shared clonotypes between healthy human individuals. CD45RO negativity and positive selection for CCR7 defined naive CD8 cells, a population that excluded terminally differentiated effector memory CD45RA+ cells. Every one of the donors was a Caucasian adult that lived in Nashville, Tennessee. The repertoire was sequenced with immunoSEQ multiplex PCR; TCRdb's copy has only in-frame clones and lacks some. This sample carries about 2.2 million clones, around 93% of them seen once, and the ten largest clones take 1.5% to 2%. This clone was observed once. Its antigen is currently unknown. General study points: It was anticipated that sequencing depth would influence how many clonotypes donors shared.

The TCR comes from a man younger than 35 in good health. Some clones in this sample may be carry-over from other donors' samples. Input material: naive CD8+ T cells from PBMCs.

The DNA for the CDR3 is TGTGCCAGCAGCTTACGCTACGGGATCACAGATACGCAGTATTTT. Translation: CASSLRYGITDTQYF. This chain joins TRBV7-8 and TRBJ2-3, with D maybe TRBD2 (5 bases). Germline V gene lookup returns CDR1 SGHVS and CDR2 FQNEAQ. The CDR3 runs 15 residues. V lost 2 bases and J 2 bases, leaving 11 bases between the germline ends.